The source of this T cell receptor (beta chain) is a study of T-cell memory formation after mild COVID-19. Overall study results and limits: Clones that got smaller from day 15 to 85 had even CD4/CD8, while clones growing later tipped toward CD4+.

The CDR3 covers 16 residues. Trimming stripped 4 bases from V and 11 bases from J, with 24 bases between. TCRdb reprocessed the 5' RACE reads via MiXCR and lists one record per CDR3 protein. This table has 140,000 or so distinct CDR3 sequences, 15% to 20% appearing once. On this clonotype: The target antigen is unknown.

Input material: PBMCs or a T cell subset sorted from them (not recorded which). The clonotype was recovered from an adult woman who had mild COVID-19 (a few samples of this study predate the infection). Cell type and time point are not known. The chain carries TRBV23-1 and TRBJ1-5; possibly TRBD1 for D (5 bases). TRBV23-1 is identified as an open reading frame with a role that is uncertain. The CDR3 DNA is TGCGCCAGCAGTCTCAATGGCCCGGGACGGCAATCAGCCCAGCATTTT. Its translation: CASSLNGPGRQSAQHF.